The 10 T cell receptor beta chains presented below share a single source sample, sequenced in a study of T cells in Graves' hyperthyroidism and ophthalmopathy. Amplified TCR beta CDR3 regions derived from RNA transcripts. HTBI primers were the set used in a first-round RT-PCR of the TCR CDR3. TCRdb analysed the multiplex PCR reads with MiXCR anew, one entry per CDR3 protein. Here the sample spans 480,000 or so distinct CDR3 sequences, 46% being singletons. Sequencing was carried out using peripheral blood or thyroid tissue (not recorded which). These receptors were collected from an adult woman with Graves' disease, either hyperthyroidism or ophthalmopathy (not recorded which).

Of note for this clonotype: This clone may be a read error of a much larger clone one base away. This rearrangement joins TRBV6-5 to TRBJ1-5; possibly TRBD1 for D (5 bases). Germline CDR1 reads MNHEY; CDR2 reads SVGAGI. Trimming cost V 5 bases and J 2 bases, with 13 bases left between them. This CDR3 region has 15 residues. The CDR3 DNA reads as TGTGCCAGCAGTCGGGACCCCCGGGGCAATCAGCCCCAGCATTTT. Protein product: CASSRDPRGNQPQHF.

This clonotype occurred many times. The genes are TRBV7-9 and TRBJ2-5, with TRBD1 identical over 7 bases. V trimming: 3 bases; J trimming: 2 bases; junction bases outside the gene matches: 6. The CDR3 extends over 15 amino acids. From germline, CDR1 is SEHNR and CDR2 FQNEAQ (reference sequence). The DNA for the CDR3 is TGTGCCAGCAGCTTCTATGGGACAGATCAAGAGACCCAGTACTTC. Amino acids: CASSFYGTDQETQYF.

The chain links TRBV2 to TRBJ1-4; no clear D. The CDR3 runs to 14 residues. The V gene lost 8 bases and the J gene lost 8 bases, with 18 bases spanning the gap. In germline, CDR1 is SNHLY, CDR2 FYNNEI. CDR3 protein: CASGLPPLREKLFF. DNA for the CDR3: TGTGCCAGCGGTCTACCCCCCTTACGAGAAAAACTGTTTTTT.

The chain uses TRBV19 and TRBJ2-5, with D perhaps matching TRBD2 (6 bases). Trimming shortened V by 10 bases and J by 6 bases, and 21 bases separated the two germline ends. This CDR3 is built from 14 residues. Germline lookup yields CDR1 LNHDA and CDR2 SQIVND (reference sequence). The CDR3 DNA reads TGTGCCACCGAAGATTTAGTTCGGGGGAAGACCCAGTACTTC. Translating it yields CATEDLVRGKTQYF.

The chain uses TRBV29-1 and TRBJ1-2, with 7 bases fitting TRBD1. Looked up from germline, CDR1 is SQVTM and CDR2 is ANQGSEA. Trimming at V came to 3 bases and at J to 9 bases, leaving 10 bases not matched to a gene. The CDR3 is 13 residues long. CDR3 loop: CSVDWRGQARYTF. The CDR3 coding sequence is TGCAGCGTTGATTGGAGGGGGCAAGCCCGCTACACCTTC.

This chain links TRBV7-9 with TRBJ2-7; unclear D gene. The germline V gene encodes CDR1 SEHNR and CDR2 FQNEAQ (reference sequence). CDR3 length: 13 residues. V lost 7 bases to trimming and J lost 3 bases, with 13 bases between them. The CDR3 protein is CASTDPRIYEQYF. In DNA form, the CDR3 reads TGTGCCAGCACCGACCCCAGGATCTACGAGCAGTACTTC.

There are many counts of this clonotype. The V call is TRBV19, the J call TRBJ1-2; D unclear. This CDR3 contains 12 residues. Germline values: CDR1 LNHDA, CDR2 SQIVND (reference sequence). V lost 6 bases and J lost 9, with 14 bases in between. The CDR3 sequence: CASSAFGESYTF. The CDR3 DNA reads TGTGCCAGTAGCGCGTTCGGGGAAAGCTACACCTTC.

The chain combines TRBV20-1 with TRBJ2-2; 8 bases are a match to TRBD1. This CDR3 comprises 13 residues. Germline CDR1 and CDR2: DFQATT and SNEGSKA (reference sequence). With 3 bases clipped from V and 7 bases from J, the junction kept 4 bases outside the gene matches. In DNA form, the CDR3 reads TGCAGTGCTAGCGCACAGGGGGTCGGGGAGCTGTTTTTT. This translates into CSASAQGVGELFF.

The gene calls are TRBV20-1 and TRBJ2-7, with D unresolved. Germline V gives CDR1 DFQATT, CDR2 SNEGSKA (reference sequence). V was pared by 3 bases and J by 4 bases, with 7 bases between. The CDR3 covers 11 residues. The CDR3 loop reads CSARMRYEQYF. CDR3 in DNA: TGCAGTGCTAGGATGCGATACGAGCAGTACTTC.

The CDR3 nucleotides read TGCAGTGCTAGCCGGGGCAACAATCAGCCCCAGCATTTT. It yields the protein CSASRGNNQPQHF. The chain carries TRBV20-1 and TRBJ1-5, with D maybe TRBD1 (5 bases). The germline V and J ends were trimmed by 3 bases and 3 bases, with 9 bases remaining between them. The CDR3 totals 13 residues. In germline, CDR1 is DFQATT, CDR2 SNEGSKA (reference sequence).